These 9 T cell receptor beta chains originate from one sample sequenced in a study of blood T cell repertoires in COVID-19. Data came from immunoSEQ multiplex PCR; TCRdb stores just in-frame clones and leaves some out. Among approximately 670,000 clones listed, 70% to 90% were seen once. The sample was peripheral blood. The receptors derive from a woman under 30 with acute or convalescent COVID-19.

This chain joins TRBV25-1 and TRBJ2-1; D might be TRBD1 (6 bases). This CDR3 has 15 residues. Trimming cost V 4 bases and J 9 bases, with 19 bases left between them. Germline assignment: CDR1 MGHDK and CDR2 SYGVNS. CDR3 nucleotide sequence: TGTGCCAGCAGTGTTCCCTTTCCGATAGGGGGTGAGCAGTTCTTC. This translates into CASSVPFPIGGEQFF.

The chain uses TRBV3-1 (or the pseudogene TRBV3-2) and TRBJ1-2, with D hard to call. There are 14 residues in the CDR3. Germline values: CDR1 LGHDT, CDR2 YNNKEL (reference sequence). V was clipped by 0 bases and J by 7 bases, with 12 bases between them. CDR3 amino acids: CASSQEFGGSGYTF. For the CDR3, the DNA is TGTGCCAGCAGCCAAGAGTTCGGCGGGAGTGGCTACACCTTC.

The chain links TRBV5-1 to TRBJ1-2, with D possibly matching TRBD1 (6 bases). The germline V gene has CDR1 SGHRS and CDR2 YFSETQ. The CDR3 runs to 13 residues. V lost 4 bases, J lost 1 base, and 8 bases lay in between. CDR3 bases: TGCGCCAGCAGCACGGACAGTAACTATGGCTACACCTTC. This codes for CASSTDSNYGYTF.

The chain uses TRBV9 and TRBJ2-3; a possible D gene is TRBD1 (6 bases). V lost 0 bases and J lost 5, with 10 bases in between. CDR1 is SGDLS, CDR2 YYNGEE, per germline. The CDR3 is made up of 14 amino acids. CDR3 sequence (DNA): TGTGCCAGCAGCGTAGAGGGGGTGGGAGATACGCAGTATTTT. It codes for CASSVEGVGDTQYF.

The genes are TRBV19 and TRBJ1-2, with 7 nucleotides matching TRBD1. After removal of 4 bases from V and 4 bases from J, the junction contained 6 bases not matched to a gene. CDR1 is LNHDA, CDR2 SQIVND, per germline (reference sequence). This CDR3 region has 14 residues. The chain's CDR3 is CASSTYRDSYGYTF. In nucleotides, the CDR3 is TGTGCCAGTAGTACCTACCGGGACAGCTATGGCTACACCTTC.

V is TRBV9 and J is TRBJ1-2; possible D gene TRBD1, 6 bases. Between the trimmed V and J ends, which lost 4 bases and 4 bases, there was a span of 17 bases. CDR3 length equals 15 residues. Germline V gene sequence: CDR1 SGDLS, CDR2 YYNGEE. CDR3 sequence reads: CASSLGQSLGYGYTF. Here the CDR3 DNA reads TGTGCCAGCAGCCTAGGACAGAGCCTCGGCTATGGCTACACCTTC.

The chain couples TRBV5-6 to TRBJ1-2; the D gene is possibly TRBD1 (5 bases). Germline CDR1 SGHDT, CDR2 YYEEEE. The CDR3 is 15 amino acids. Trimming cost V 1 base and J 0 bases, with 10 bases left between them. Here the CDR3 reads CASSLHRPANYGYTF. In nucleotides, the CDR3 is TGTGCCAGCAGCTTGCACAGGCCCGCTAACTATGGCTACACCTTC.

The CDR3 sequence: CASSTGSENTIYF. In nucleotides, the CDR3 is TGTGCCAGCAGCACAGGCTCGGAAAACACCATATATTTT. The V and J genes are TRBV9 and TRBJ1-3; a possible D gene is TRBD1 (5 bases). Germline CDR1 SGDLS, CDR2 YYNGEE. Trimming cost V 4 bases and J 6 bases, with 11 bases left between them. The CDR3 contains 13 residues.

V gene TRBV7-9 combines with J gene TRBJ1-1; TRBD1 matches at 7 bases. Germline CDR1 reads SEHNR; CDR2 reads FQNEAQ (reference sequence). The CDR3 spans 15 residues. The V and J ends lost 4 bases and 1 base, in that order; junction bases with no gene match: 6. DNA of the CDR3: TGTGCCAGCAGCTCTTCGGGACAGTGGAACACTGAAGCTTTCTTT. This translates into CASSSSGQWNTEAFF.